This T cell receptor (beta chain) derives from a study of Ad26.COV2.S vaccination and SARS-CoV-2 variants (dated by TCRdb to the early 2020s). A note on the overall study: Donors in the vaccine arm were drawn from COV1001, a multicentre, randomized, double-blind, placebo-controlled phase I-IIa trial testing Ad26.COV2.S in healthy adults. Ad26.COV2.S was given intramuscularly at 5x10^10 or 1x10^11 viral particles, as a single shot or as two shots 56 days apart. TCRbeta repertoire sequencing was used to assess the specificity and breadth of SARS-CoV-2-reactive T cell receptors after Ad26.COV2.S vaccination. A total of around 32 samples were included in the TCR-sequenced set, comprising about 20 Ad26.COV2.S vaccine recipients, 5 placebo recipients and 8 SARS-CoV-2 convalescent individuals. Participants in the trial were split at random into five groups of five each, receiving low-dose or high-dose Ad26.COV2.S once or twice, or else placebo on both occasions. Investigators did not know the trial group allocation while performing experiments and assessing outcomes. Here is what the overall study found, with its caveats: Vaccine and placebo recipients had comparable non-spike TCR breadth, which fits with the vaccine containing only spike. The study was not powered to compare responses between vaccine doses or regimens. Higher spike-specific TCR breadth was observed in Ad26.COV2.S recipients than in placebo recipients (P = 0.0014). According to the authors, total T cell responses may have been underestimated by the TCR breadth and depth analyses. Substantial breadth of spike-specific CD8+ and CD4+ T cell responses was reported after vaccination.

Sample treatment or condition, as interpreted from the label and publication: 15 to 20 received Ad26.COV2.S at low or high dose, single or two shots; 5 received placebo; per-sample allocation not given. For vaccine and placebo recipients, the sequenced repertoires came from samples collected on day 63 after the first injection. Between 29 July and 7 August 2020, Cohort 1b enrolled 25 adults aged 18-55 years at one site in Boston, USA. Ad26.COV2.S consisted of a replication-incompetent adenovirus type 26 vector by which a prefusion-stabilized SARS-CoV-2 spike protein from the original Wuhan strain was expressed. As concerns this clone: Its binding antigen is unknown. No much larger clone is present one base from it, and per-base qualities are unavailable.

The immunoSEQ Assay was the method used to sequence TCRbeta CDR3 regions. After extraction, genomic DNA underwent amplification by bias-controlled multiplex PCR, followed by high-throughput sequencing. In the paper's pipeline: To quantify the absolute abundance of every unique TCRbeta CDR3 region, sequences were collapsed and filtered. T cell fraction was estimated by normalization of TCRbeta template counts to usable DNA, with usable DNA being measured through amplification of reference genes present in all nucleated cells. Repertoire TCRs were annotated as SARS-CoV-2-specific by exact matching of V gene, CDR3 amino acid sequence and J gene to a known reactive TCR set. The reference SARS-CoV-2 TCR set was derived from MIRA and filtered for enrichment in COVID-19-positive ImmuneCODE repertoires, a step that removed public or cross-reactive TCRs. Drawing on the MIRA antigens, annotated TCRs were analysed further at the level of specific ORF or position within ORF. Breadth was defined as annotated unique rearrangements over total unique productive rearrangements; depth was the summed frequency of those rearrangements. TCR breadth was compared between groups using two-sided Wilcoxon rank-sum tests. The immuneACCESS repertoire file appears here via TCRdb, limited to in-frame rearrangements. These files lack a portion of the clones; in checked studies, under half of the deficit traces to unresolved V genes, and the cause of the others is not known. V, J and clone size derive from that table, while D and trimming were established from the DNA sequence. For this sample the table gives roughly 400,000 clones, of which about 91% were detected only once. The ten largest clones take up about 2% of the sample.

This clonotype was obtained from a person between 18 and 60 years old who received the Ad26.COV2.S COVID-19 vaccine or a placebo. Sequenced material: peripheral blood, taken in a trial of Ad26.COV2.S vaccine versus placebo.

The nucleotide sequence is TGTGCCAGCAGGGGACAGGGAAACAATCAGCCCCAGCATTTT. Protein translation: CASRGQGNNQPQHF. The rearranged chain carries TRBV6-5 and TRBJ1-5; TRBD1 lines up with 9 middle nucleotides. Via the germline V gene, CDR1 is MNHEY and CDR2 SVGAGI. Trimmed from V: 6 bases; trimmed from J: 3 bases; junction bases lacking a gene match: 3. The CDR3 holds 14 amino acids from the cysteine to the phenylalanine. The CDR3 DNA has 42 bases and is translated from base 1.